The 25 T cell receptor beta chains listed next were all sequenced from one sample in a study of beta chain features in type 1 diabetes. What was sequenced were expressed TCRB transcripts, since all of the isolated RNA had been reverse transcribed. The data were produced by immunoSEQ multiplex PCR, yet TCRdb's version contains in-frame clones alone and is incomplete. The sample gives approximately 130,000 clones, 17% of which show up once; 2% to 3% is in the top ten. Overall study results and limits: Moderately but significantly shorter TCRB CDR3s were found in Type 1 diabetes patients in all four CD4+ subsets.

No antigen is known for these receptors. The sequencing sample was made of central memory CD4+ T cells from blood. These receptors originate from a man aged 18 to 30 with type 1 diabetes.

This clone was counted between two and nine times. The chain is built from TRBV21-1 and TRBJ2-7; TRBD1 was called by the table and not checked on the DNA. TRBV21-1 is marked as a pseudogene. The CDR3 is 14 amino acids. In nucleotides, the CDR3 is TGTGCCAGCAGCAAACACAGGGCCCCCTACGAGCAGTACTTC. It translates to CASSKHRAPYEQYF.

The chain recombines TRBV5-4 with TRBJ2-7; 7 nucleotides line up with TRBD1. The CDR3 loop spans 14 amino acids. Trimming took 2 bases from V and 3 from J; bases not matched to a gene: 5. CDR1 is SGHNT, CDR2 YYREEE, per germline (reference sequence). The CDR3 reads CASSFRQGSYEQYF. For the CDR3, the DNA is TGTGCCAGCAGCTTTCGACAGGGCAGCTACGAGCAGTACTTC. Combining the CDR3 with reference TRBV5-4 and TRBJ2-7 gives the whole variable domain ETGVTQSPTHLIKTRGQQVTLRCSSQSGHNTVSWYQQALGQGPQFIFQYYREEENGRGNFPPRFSGLQFPNYSSELNVNALELDDSALYLCASSFRQGSYEQYFGPGTRLTVT.

The V call is TRBV29-1, the J call TRBJ1-4, with D perhaps matching TRBD1 (5 bases). V lost 6 bases, J lost 6 bases, and 11 bases lay in between. This CDR3 is built from 12 residues. CDR1 SQVTM and CDR2 ANQGSEA come from the germline V gene. CDR3: CSVQGLHEKLFF. The DNA of the CDR3 is TGCAGCGTCCAGGGACTACATGAAAAACTGTTTTTT. Full variable domain (rest looked up from reference TRBV29-1 and TRBJ1-4): SAVISQKPSRDICQRGTSLTIQCQVDSQVTMMFWYRQQPGQSLTLIATANQGSEATYESGFVIDKFPISRPNLTFSTLTVSNMSPEDSSIYLCSVQGLHEKLFFGSGTQLSVL.

In its sample, this clone was seen a few times. The gene calls are TRBV5-1 and TRBJ2-7; D not certain. Germline CDR1 is SGHRS and CDR2 is YFSETQ. The CDR3 has 16 residues. The V end lost 0 bases, the J end lost 1 base, and 14 bases lay between the germline ends. Here the CDR3 reads CASSLVVAGQSYEQYF. In DNA form, the CDR3 reads TGCGCCAGCAGCTTGGTAGTGGCAGGTCAATCCTACGAGCAGTACTTC. Full variable domain (rest looked up from reference TRBV5-1 and TRBJ2-7): KAGVTQTPRYLIKTRGQQVTLSCSPISGHRSVSWYQQTPGQGLQFLFEYFSETQRNKGNFPGRFSGRQFSNSRSEMNVSTLELGDSALYLCASSLVVAGQSYEQYFGPGTRLTVT.

With respect to this clone: The same CDR3 also results from other DNA sequences found in this sample. The chain combines TRBV28 with TRBJ2-7; TRBD2 agrees at 8 bases. J lost 3 bases, V lost 2 bases, and 3 bases had no gene match. The germline gives CDR1 MDHEN, CDR2 SYDVKM. There are 14 residues in the CDR3. The CDR3 loop is CASSLAGGVYEQYF. In nucleotides, the CDR3 is TGTGCCAGCAGTTTAGCGGGGGGCGTCTACGAGCAGTACTTC.

Details on this clone: Additional DNA sequences in this sample encode the identical CDR3. The genes are TRBV6-1 and TRBJ2-3; D perhaps matches TRBD2 (5 bases). This CDR3 has 15 amino acids. V lost 2 bases, J lost 3 bases, and 12 bases lay in between. Germline loops: CDR1 MNHNS, CDR2 SASEGT. CDR3 DNA sequence: TGTGCCAGCAGTGAAAGGAGCGGTCGGACAGATACGCAGTATTTT. Protein sequence: CASSERSGRTDTQYF.

This clone was found a few times. The gene calls are TRBV18 and TRBJ1-1; D gene ambiguous. Trimming left V 2 bases short and J 3 bases short, with 10 bases between. The CDR3 has 14 residues. Germline V gives CDR1 KGHSH, CDR2 LQKENI. CDR3 bases: TGTGCCAGCTCACCATCGGACGCCGACACTGAAGCTTTCTTT. It yields the protein CASSPSDADTEAFF.

This chain joins TRBV11-3 and TRBJ1-3; unclear D gene. The CDR3 spans 14 residues. Germline assignment: CDR1 SGHNT and CDR2 YENEEA. V lost 5 bases, J lost 4 bases, and 12 bases lay in between. CDR3 region: CASSPGFRGNTIYF. The CDR3 nucleotides are TGTGCCAGCAGCCCGGGATTCCGAGGAAACACCATATATTTT.

This clone was counted only a few times. The rearrangement uses TRBV30 and TRBJ2-1, with 9 bases identical to TRBD2. The trim removed 8 bases at V and 7 bases at J, leaving 3 bases unmatched. The germline V gene has CDR1 GTSNPN and CDR2 SVGIG (reference sequence). This CDR3 spans 11 amino acids. The CDR3 protein is CARGGANEQFF. CDR3 nucleotide sequence: TGTGCCCGCGGGGGGGCTAATGAGCAGTTCTTC.

A word on this clone: A far larger clone is one base from this, pointing to a likely read error. V and J are TRBV29-1 and TRBJ2-2, with 7 nucleotides matching TRBD1. CDR3 size: 13 residues. Germline V CDR1 and CDR2: SQVTM, ANQGSEA. V shed 4 bases, J shed 6 bases, and the junction held 5 bases outside the gene matches. CDR3 residues: CSVAGDSPGELFF. CDR3 nucleotides: TGCAGCGTTGCAGGGGACAGTCCCGGGGAGCTGTTTTTT.

V is TRBV20-1 and J is TRBJ2-1; D gene unclear. Germline-derived CDR1 and CDR2 are DFQATT and SNEGSKA (reference sequence). V gave up 1 base and J gave up 5 bases, with 3 bases separating them. The CDR3 covers 11 residues. The DNA of the CDR3 is TGCAGTGCTAGAGGAAACAATGAGCAGTTCTTC. Residues: CSARGNNEQFF.

The V and J genes are TRBV13 and TRBJ2-7; no clear D. The CDR3 is 12 residues long. V lost 6 bases and J lost 0, with 6 bases in between. Germline CDR1 reads PRHDT; CDR2 reads FYEKMQ (reference sequence). The CDR3 DNA sequence: TGTGCCAGCAGATCATCCTCCTACGAGCAGTACTTC. Translation gives CASRSSSYEQYF.

This clone was seen a few times. V is TRBV7-8 and J is TRBJ2-1, with 8 positions matching TRBD2. The CDR3 consists of 13 residues. J was trimmed by 7 bases and V by 5 bases; bases with no gene match: 4. The germline V gene encodes CDR1 SGHVS and CDR2 FQNEAQ. The CDR3 region has the DNA TGTGCCAGCAGCACCCGACTAGCGAATGAGCAGTTCTTC. It yields the protein CASSTRLANEQFF.

The chain joins TRBV2 to TRBJ1-2; a weak D match, TRBD1 (6 bases). Trimming shortened V by 3 bases and J by 4 bases, and 9 bases separated the two germline ends. From germline, CDR1 is SNHLY and CDR2 FYNNEI. The CDR3 length is 13 residues. The CDR3 sequence is CASSDTGTYGYTF. The CDR3 DNA is TGTGCCAGCAGTGACACAGGGACCTATGGCTACACCTTC.

The chain uses TRBV18 and TRBJ1-1; no clear D gene. V lost 3 bases and J lost 1, with 15 bases in between. The germline CDR1 and CDR2 sequences are KGHSH and LQKENI. The CDR3 loop spans 16 amino acids. CDR3 sequence: CASSPYHDGENTEAFF. As DNA, the CDR3 is TGTGCCAGCTCACCGTATCATGACGGTGAGAACACTGAAGCTTTCTTT. The full variable domain, its missing parts supplied by reference TRBV18 and TRBJ1-1, is NAGVMQNPRHLVRRRGQEARLRCSPMKGHSHVYWYRQLPEEGLKFMVYLQKENIIDESGMPKERFSAEFPKEGPSILRIQQVVRGDSAAYFCASSPYHDGENTEAFFGQGTRLTVV.

The chain carries TRBV6-5 and TRBJ2-3; the match to TRBD2 covers 9 bases. This CDR3 spans 16 amino acids. From germline, CDR1 is MNHEY and CDR2 SVGAGI. The J segment lost 2 bases and the V segment lost 4 bases, leaving 7 bases of the junction unmatched. In nucleotides, the CDR3 is TGTGCCAGCAGTTCGGCACTAGCGGGCAACACAGATACGCAGTATTTT. Residues: CASSSALAGNTDTQYF.

Notes on this clone: A read error may be the cause here, since a much bigger clone is one base away. The CDR3 protein is CSSTTWRSYVSTDTQYF. The CDR3 nucleotides read TGTTCCAGCACCACCTGGAGGTCGTACGTTAGCACAGATACGCAGTATTTT. This chain links TRBV21-1 with TRBJ2-3; the D call in the table, TRBD2, was not verified against the DNA. TRBV21-1 is recorded as a pseudogene. This CDR3 contains 17 residues.

This clone occurred many times. The V call is TRBV29-1, the J call TRBJ2-1; a possible D gene is TRBD2 (7 bases). V was clipped by 6 bases and J by 7 bases, with 13 bases between them. Germline CDR1 and CDR2: SQVTM and ANQGSEA. The CDR3 runs to 12 residues. The CDR3 DNA is TGCAGCGTAAACCGGGGGGCGAATGAGCAGTTCTTC. Amino acids: CSVNRGANEQFF.

Only a few counts were recorded for this clone. J is TRBJ1-3 and V is TRBV23-1; D not resolved. TRBV23-1 is placed among ORFs of uncertain function. The CDR3 spans 17 residues. V shed 3 bases and J shed 2 bases, with 17 bases lying between them. As DNA, the CDR3 is TGCGCCAGCAGTCACGTCCGCCTGGACGGTCCTGGAAACACCATATATTTT. Amino acid sequence: CASSHVRLDGPGNTIYF.

The chain recombines TRBV27 with TRBJ2-1; no clear D. Germline CDR1 reads MNHEY; CDR2 reads SMNVEV (reference sequence). This CDR3 is 17 amino acids long. Trimming stripped 6 bases from V and 0 bases from J, with 18 bases between. The CDR3 nucleotides are TGTGCCAGCAGGGGATGGAGCGTGTCTAGCTCCTACAATGAGCAGTTCTTC. It translates to CASRGWSVSSSYNEQFF.

This clone was seen more than once but under ten times. Other DNA sequences in the sample encode the same CDR3. The J gene is TRBJ2-7, the V gene TRBV29-1; D gene ambiguous. The V end was cut by 4 bases, the J end by 2 bases, with 9 bases between. Germline V gene sequence: CDR1 SQVTM, CDR2 ANQGSEA. This CDR3 comprises 12 residues. The CDR3 loop reads CSVAAGPYEQYF. CDR3 nucleotide sequence: TGCAGCGTTGCGGCAGGCCCCTACGAGCAGTACTTC.

The rearrangement uses TRBV7-2 and TRBJ2-4; D is unclear. This CDR3 has 14 residues. Germline V lookup: CDR1 SGHTA, CDR2 FQGNSA. Trimming shortened V by 4 bases and J by 6 bases, and 13 bases separated the two germline ends. The CDR3, as DNA: TGTGCCAGCAGCTCTACCCGAGAAGGAAACATTCAGTACTTC. Amino acids: CASSSTREGNIQYF.

This clone was observed a few times. CDR3 loop: CASSSRTGSVAGNEQFF. CDR3 bases: TGTGCCAGCAGTAGTCGGACAGGATCCGTAGCCGGCAATGAGCAGTTCTTC. This chain uses TRBV28 with TRBJ2-1; TRBD1 agrees at 7 bases. Germline V CDR1 and CDR2: MDHEN, SYDVKM. This CDR3 contains 17 residues. Trimming at V came to 5 bases and at J to 6 bases, leaving 16 bases not matched to a gene.

This clone turned up a few times. The V gene is TRBV2, the J gene TRBJ2-7, with 8 bases lining up with TRBD1. The CDR3 has 14 amino acids. Per the germline V gene, CDR1 is SNHLY and CDR2 is FYNNEI. Trimming cost V 5 bases and J 0 bases; bases outside gene matches: 3. The CDR3 spells CASSSQGDSYEQYF. The DNA of the CDR3 is TGTGCCAGCAGTTCACAGGGGGACTCCTACGAGCAGTACTTC.

This clone was seen only a few times. This chain connects TRBV11-2 to TRBJ1-1; D uncertain. The CDR3 sequence is 15 residues long. Germline V gene lookup returns CDR1 SGHAT and CDR2 FQNNGV. V lost 5 bases and J 5 bases, leaving 18 bases between the germline ends. CDR3 region: CASSPRRTNGTEAFF. The CDR3 DNA sequence: TGTGCCAGCAGCCCACGGCGGACGAATGGGACTGAAGCTTTCTTT. Using reference TRBV11-2 and TRBJ1-1 for the parts outside the CDR3, the full variable domain is EAGVAQSPRYKIIEKRQSVAFWCNPISGHATLYWYQQILGQGPKLLIQFQNNGVVDDSQLPKDRFSAERLKGVDSTLKIQPAKLEDSAVYLCASSPRRTNGTEAFFGQGTRLTVV.